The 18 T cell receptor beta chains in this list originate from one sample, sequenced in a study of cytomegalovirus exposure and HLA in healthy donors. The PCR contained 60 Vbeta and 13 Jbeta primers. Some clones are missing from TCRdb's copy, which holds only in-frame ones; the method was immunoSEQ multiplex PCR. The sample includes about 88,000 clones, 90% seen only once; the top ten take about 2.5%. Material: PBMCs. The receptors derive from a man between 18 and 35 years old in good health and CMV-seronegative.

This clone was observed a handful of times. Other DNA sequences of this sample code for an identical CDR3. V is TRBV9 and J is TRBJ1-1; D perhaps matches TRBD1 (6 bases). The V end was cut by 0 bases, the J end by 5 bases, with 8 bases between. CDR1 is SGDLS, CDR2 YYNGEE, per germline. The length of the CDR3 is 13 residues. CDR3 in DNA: TGTGCCAGCAGCGTAGGCCAGGGGACTGAAGCTTTCTTT. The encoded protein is CASSVGQGTEAFF.

The CDR3 reads CSVEADRVGSGEQFF. The CDR3 nucleotides read TGCAGCGTTGAAGCGGACAGGGTTGGCTCGGGCGAGCAGTTCTTC. The chain links TRBV29-1 to TRBJ2-1; TRBD1 matches 8 bases. V trimming: 1 base; J trimming: 10 bases; junction bases outside the gene matches: 12. From germline, CDR1 is SQVTM and CDR2 ANQGSEA. The CDR3 sequence is 15 residues long.

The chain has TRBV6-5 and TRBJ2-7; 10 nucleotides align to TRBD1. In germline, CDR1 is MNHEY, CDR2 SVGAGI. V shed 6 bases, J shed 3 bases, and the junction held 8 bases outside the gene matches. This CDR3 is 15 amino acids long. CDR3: CASRTGTGVFYEQYF. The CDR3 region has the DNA TGTGCCAGCAGAACCGGGACAGGGGTTTTCTACGAGCAGTACTTC.

This CDR3 reads CAWEQGAFDEQFF. In DNA, the CDR3 is TGTGCCTGGGAACAGGGGGCATTCGATGAGCAGTTCTTC. The chain carries TRBV30 and TRBJ2-1, with TRBD1 identical over 9 bases. This CDR3 contains 13 residues. V was clipped by 5 bases and J by 8 bases; unmatched bases: 7. The germline CDR1 and CDR2 sequences are GTSNPN and SVGIG (reference sequence).

The CDR3: CASSGPGGYGYTF. The CDR3 DNA sequence: TGCGCCAGCAGTGGGCCAGGGGGCTATGGCTACACCTTC. The rearrangement joins TRBV10-1 to TRBJ1-2; 7 bases are a match to TRBD1. Germline V gene sequence: CDR1 WNHNN, CDR2 SYGVQD (reference sequence). The CDR3 is 13 residues long. V was clipped by 4 bases and J by 4 bases; unmatched bases: 3.

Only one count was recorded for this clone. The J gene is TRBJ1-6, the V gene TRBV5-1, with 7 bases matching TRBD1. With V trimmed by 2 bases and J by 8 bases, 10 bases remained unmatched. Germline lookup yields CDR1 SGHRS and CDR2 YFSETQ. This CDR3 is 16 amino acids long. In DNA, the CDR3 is TGCGCCAGCAGCTTATTGCAAGGGGGCTTTTATTCACCCCTCCACTTT. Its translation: CASSLLQGGFYSPLHF.

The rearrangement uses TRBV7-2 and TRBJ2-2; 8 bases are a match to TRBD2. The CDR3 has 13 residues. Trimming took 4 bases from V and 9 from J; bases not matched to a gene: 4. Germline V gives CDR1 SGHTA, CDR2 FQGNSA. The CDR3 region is CASSSGGGWELFF. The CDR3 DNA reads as TGTGCCAGCAGCTCCGGGGGGGGTTGGGAGCTGTTTTTT. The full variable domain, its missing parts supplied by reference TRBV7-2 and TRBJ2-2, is GAGVSQSPSNKVTEKGKDVELRCDPISGHTALYWYRQSLGQGLEFLIYFQGNSAPDKSGLPSDRFSAERTGGSVSTLTIQRTQQEDSAVYLCASSSGGGWELFFGEGSRLTVL.

CDR3 DNA: TGTGCCAGCAGTGAAGGGACTAGCGGGAGCAATGAGCAGTTCTTC. It translates to CASSEGTSGSNEQFF. V is TRBV6-4 and J is TRBJ2-1; TRBD2 aligns across 14 bases. Germline V CDR1 and CDR2: MRHNA, SNTAGT. With 3 bases clipped from V and 6 bases from J, the junction kept 1 base outside the gene matches. The CDR3 is 15 amino acids.

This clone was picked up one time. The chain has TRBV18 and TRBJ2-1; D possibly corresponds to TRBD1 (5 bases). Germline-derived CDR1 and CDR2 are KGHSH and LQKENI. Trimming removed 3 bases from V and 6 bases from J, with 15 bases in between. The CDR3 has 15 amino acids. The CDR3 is CASSPGQVEFNEQFF. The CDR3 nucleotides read TGTGCCAGCTCACCCGGACAAGTTGAGTTCAATGAGCAGTTCTTC.

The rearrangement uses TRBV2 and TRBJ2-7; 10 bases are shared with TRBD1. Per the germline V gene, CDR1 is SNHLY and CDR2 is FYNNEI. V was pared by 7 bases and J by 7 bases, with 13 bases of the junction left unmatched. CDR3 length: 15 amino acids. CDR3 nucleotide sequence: TGTGCCAGCATTCGGGGAGGGACAGGGGTAAGGGAGCAGTACTTC. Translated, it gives CASIRGGTGVREQYF.

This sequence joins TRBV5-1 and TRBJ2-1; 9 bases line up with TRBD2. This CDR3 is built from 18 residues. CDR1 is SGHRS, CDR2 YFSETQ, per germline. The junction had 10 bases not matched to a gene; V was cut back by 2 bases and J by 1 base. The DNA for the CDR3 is TGCGCCAGCAGCTTAACTAGCGGGCCCCTCGGATCCTACAATGAGCAGTTCTTC. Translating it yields CASSLTSGPLGSYNEQFF.

The CDR3 protein is CASSLGTPYDEQYF. In nucleotides, the CDR3 is TGCGCCAGCAGCTTAGGGACTCCATACGACGAGCAGTACTTC. The chain employs TRBV5-1 and TRBJ2-7; maybe TRBD2 (6 bases). Trimming pared 2 bases from V and 5 bases from J, leaving 14 bases between. Germline-derived CDR1 and CDR2 are SGHRS and YFSETQ. The length of the CDR3 is 14 residues.

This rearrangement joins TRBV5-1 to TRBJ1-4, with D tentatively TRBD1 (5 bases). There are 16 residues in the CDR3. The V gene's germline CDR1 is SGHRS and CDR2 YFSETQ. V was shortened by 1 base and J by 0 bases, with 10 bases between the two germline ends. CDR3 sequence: CASSLSSRATNEKLFF. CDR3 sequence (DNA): TGCGCCAGCAGCTTGTCGTCCAGGGCAACTAATGAAAAACTGTTTTTT.

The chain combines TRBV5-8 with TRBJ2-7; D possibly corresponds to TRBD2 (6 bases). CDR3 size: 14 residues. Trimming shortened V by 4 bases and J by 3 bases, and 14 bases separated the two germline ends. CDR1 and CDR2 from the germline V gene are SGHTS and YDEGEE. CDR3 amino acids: CASSAAGRGYEQYF. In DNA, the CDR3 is TGTGCCAGCAGCGCCGCCGGGAGAGGCTACGAGCAGTACTTC.

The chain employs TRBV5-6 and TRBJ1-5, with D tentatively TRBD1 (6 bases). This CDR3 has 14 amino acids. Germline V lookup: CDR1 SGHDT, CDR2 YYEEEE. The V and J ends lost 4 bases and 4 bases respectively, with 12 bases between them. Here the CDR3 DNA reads TGTGCCAGCAGCGAAGGACAGTTGAATCAGCCCCAGCATTTT. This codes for CASSEGQLNQPQHF.

The CDR3 protein is CASSRENTEAFF. In nucleotides, the CDR3 is TGTGCCAGCAGCCGGGAGAACACTGAAGCTTTCTTT. The rearrangement joins TRBV11-3 to TRBJ1-1; D call uncertain. Germline V lookup: CDR1 SGHNT, CDR2 YENEEA. Trimming cost V 5 bases and J 1 base, with 5 bases left between them. CDR3 length: 12 amino acids.

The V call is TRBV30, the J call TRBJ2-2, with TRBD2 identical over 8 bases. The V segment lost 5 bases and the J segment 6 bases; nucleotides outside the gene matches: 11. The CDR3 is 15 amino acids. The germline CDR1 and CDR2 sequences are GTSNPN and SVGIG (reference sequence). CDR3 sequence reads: CAWHPGLVVPGELFF. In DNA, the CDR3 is TGTGCCTGGCATCCGGGACTAGTTGTTCCCGGGGAGCTGTTTTTT.

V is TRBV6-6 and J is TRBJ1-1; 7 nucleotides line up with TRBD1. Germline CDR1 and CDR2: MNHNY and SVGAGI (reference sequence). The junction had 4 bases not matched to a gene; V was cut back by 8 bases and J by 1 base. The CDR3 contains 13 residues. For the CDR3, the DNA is TGTGCCAGCGGCGGGACAGCGAACACTGAAGCTTTCTTT. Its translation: CASGGTANTEAFF.